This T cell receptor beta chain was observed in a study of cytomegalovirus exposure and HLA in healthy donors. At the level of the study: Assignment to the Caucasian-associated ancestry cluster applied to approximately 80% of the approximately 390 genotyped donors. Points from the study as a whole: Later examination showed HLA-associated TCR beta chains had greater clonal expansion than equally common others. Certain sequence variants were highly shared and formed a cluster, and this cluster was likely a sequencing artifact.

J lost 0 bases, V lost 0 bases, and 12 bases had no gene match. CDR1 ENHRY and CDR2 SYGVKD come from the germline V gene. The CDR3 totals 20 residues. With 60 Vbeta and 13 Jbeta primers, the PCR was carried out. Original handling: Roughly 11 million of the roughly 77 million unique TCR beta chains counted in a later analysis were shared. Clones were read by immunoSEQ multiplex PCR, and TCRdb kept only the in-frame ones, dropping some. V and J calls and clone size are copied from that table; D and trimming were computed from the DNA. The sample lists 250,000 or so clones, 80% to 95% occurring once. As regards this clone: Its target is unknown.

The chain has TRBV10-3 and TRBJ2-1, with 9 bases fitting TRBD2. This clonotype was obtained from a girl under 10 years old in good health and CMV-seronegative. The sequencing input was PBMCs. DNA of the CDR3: TGTGCCATCAGTGAGTCCTTGGGTAGCGGGGGACTAAGCTCCTACAATGAGCAGTTCTTC. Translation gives CAISESLGSGGLSSYNEQFF.